This T cell receptor beta chain was documented in a study of CD8 T cells in Susac syndrome. Random hexamers were used to reverse transcribe the RNA input (about 0.45 to 1 ug). Across 54 Vbeta and 13 Jbeta, immunoSEQ multiplex PCR amplified TCR beta CDR3. MiXCR, run by TCRdb on the immunoSEQ multiplex PCR reads, gives a single entry per CDR3 protein. The sample lists 350,000 to 550,000 distinct CDR3 sequences, 75% to 90% seen once, with roughly 0.11% in the top ten. V shed 9 bases and J shed 2 bases, with 21 bases lying between them. Germline CDR1 SGHKS, CDR2 YYEKEE (reference sequence). This CDR3 comprises 15 residues. Negative isolation was applied to CD8+ and CD4+ T cells, and FACS enrichment was applied to TEMRA cells.

The chain employs TRBV5-5 and TRBJ2-7; a possible D gene is TRBD2 (5 bases). Source material: CD8+ T cells from PBMCs. The TCR comes from a human donor with multiple sclerosis. Written as DNA, the CDR3 is TGTGCCACGACGGTAGAGGGATTTAACGCCTACGAGCAGTACTTC. It encodes CATTVEGFNAYEQYF.